These 13 T cell receptor beta chains were sequenced from one sample in a study of T cells in Graves' hyperthyroidism and ophthalmopathy. RNA transcripts served as the template for amplifying TCR beta CDR3 regions. Carried out on the TCR CDR3, a first-round RT-PCR used the HTBI primer set. TCRdb reanalysed the multiplex PCR reads using MiXCR and keeps one entry per CDR3 protein. Here the sample spans hundreds of thousands of distinct CDR3 sequences, around 40% being singletons. The sequencing sample was made of blood. The origin of the receptors is a woman aged 35 to 49 with Graves' hyperthyroidism.

The chain has TRBV7-3 and TRBJ2-7; 8 bases match TRBD1. V lost 6 bases and J lost 7; bases outside the gene matches: 8. The CDR3 has 13 residues. Germline-derived CDR1 and CDR2 are SGHTA and FQGTGA. CDR3 DNA sequence: TGTGCCAGCAGTTCGGACAGGGACAATGAGCAGTACTTC. This codes for CASSSDRDNEQYF.

This clonotype was seen only a few times. The genes are TRBV15 and TRBJ1-1; no definite D call. Trimming took 0 bases from V and 1 from J, leaving 9 bases between them. Looked up from germline, CDR1 is LNHNV and CDR2 is YYDKDF (reference sequence). The CDR3 is 15 residues long. The CDR3 nucleotides read TGTGCCACCAGCAGAGATCTCGGGGAGAACACTGAAGCTTTCTTT. Protein product: CATSRDLGENTEAFF. The whole variable domain, remainder taken from reference TRBV15 and TRBJ1-1, is DAMVIQNPRYQVTQFGKPVTLSCSQTLNHNVMYWYQQKSSQAPKLLFHYYDKDFNNEADTPDNFQSRRPNTSFCFLDIRSPGLGDTAMYLCATSRDLGENTEAFFGQGTRLTVV.

This sequence joins TRBV12-3 or TRBV12-4 and TRBJ1-3; D is possibly TRBD1 (6 bases). V dropped 7 bases and J dropped 3 bases, with 16 bases sitting between them. This CDR3 spans 15 amino acids. The CDR3 region is CASNPTGSLGNTIYF. The CDR3 nucleotides read TGTGCCAGCAACCCGACAGGATCCCTTGGAAACACCATATATTTT.

This chain joins TRBV20-1 and TRBJ1-4; 7 bases are a match to TRBD1. Germline V gene sequence: CDR1 DFQATT, CDR2 SNEGSKA (reference sequence). Trimming cost V 5 bases and J 5 bases; bases outside gene matches: 8. This CDR3 region has 14 residues. The CDR3 protein is CSASTGDGNEKLFF. CDR3 DNA: TGCAGTGCTTCAACAGGGGACGGAAATGAAAAACTGTTTTTT.

V is TRBV20-1 and J is TRBJ2-3; D is uncertain. Trimming shortened V by 1 base and J by 2 bases, and 10 bases separated the two germline ends. The CDR3 sequence is 14 residues long. Germline CDR1 and CDR2: DFQATT and SNEGSKA (reference sequence). The CDR3 is CSARAPGTTDTQYF. In nucleotides, the CDR3 is TGCAGTGCTAGAGCCCCGGGCACCACAGATACGCAGTATTTT.

This clonotype came up many times. The chain employs TRBV7-6 and TRBJ1-1; tentatively, D is TRBD1 (6 bases). The CDR3 has 17 amino acids. Per germline, CDR1 SGHVS and CDR2 FNYEAQ. The V end was cut by 2 bases, the J end by 1 base, with 17 bases between. The CDR3 DNA reads TGTGCCAGCAGCTTAACCTGGGGGCGCCTCAGGAACACTGAAGCTTTCTTT. It translates to CASSLTWGRLRNTEAFF.

In this sample, this clonotype turned up many times. V and J are TRBV7-8 and TRBJ2-7; possible D gene TRBD1, 5 bases. This CDR3 spans 15 amino acids. V was trimmed by 2 bases and J by 2 bases, leaving 13 bases between them. Germline assignment: CDR1 SGHVS and CDR2 FQNEAQ. This CDR3 is CASSLLRTPTYEQYF. CDR3 bases: TGTGCCAGCAGCTTACTAAGGACACCTACCTACGAGCAGTACTTC.

This clonotype was seen a handful of times. The rearrangement links TRBV6-2 or TRBV6-3 to TRBJ1-1; D call uncertain. There are 13 residues in the CDR3. The V and J ends lost 2 bases and 3 bases respectively, with 7 bases between them. Germline lookup yields CDR1 MNHEY and CDR2 SVGEGT. In nucleotides, the CDR3 is TGTGCCAGCAGTTACGGTATGGACACTGAAGCTTTCTTT. Encoded protein: CASSYGMDTEAFF.

Details on this clonotype: An end of the junction differs from the germline gene, which may be a read error. The chain has TRBV7-2 and TRBJ2-7; no clear D gene. CDR1 SGHTA and CDR2 FQGNSA come from the germline V gene. This CDR3 is built from 13 residues. The CDR3: CASTLSLTYEQYF. Written as DNA, the CDR3 is TGTGCCAGCACCTTATCCTTAACCTACGAGCAGTACTTC.

The chain carries TRBV4-3 and TRBJ2-7; no clear D gene. This CDR3 has 14 amino acids. V was shortened by 2 bases and J by 1 base, with 9 bases between the two germline ends. CDR1 and CDR2 (germline): LGHNA, YSLEER. The CDR3 nucleotides are TGCGCCAGCAGCCAAAGCACGGATTCCTACGAGCAGTACTTC. The encoded protein is CASSQSTDSYEQYF.

To note about this clonotype: A much larger clone lies a single base off, so this may be a read error. The J gene is TRBJ1-2, the V gene TRBV19; the D is unclear. The CDR3 has 15 residues. V lost 0 bases and J 4 bases, leaving 12 bases between the germline ends. Germline V gene data show CDR1 as LNHDA and CDR2 as SQIVND (reference sequence). This chain's CDR3 is CASSIDHEGTYGYTF. The CDR3, as DNA: TGTGCCAGTAGTATAGATCATGAGGGTACCTATGGCTACACCTTC.

This clonotype was observed at least ten times. The V gene is TRBV7-9, the J gene TRBJ1-2; D not certain. The germline V and J ends were trimmed by 10 bases and 5 bases, with 17 bases remaining between them. Looked up from germline, CDR1 is SEHNR and CDR2 is FQNEAQ (reference sequence). This CDR3 comprises 13 residues. The CDR3 DNA sequence: TGTGCCACCCTACGGCCCACTCCTTATGGCTACACCTTC. Amino acid sequence: CATLRPTPYGYTF.

Ten or more counts support this clonotype. The chain links TRBV4-1 to TRBJ2-7, with D maybe TRBD1 (6 bases). Germline CDR1 MGHRA, CDR2 YSYEKL. The CDR3 is 15 residues long. V lost 3 bases and J lost 3, with 15 bases in between. In DNA, the CDR3 is TGCGCCAGCAGCCAGGCCACATTACAGGGCTACGAGCAGTACTTC. Translating gives CASSQATLQGYEQYF.